The 22 T cell receptor beta chains presented below share a single source sample, sequenced in a study of tumor and adjacent non-tumor tissue in lung cancer. RNA was extracted from bulk tissue without any cell sorting. Distant lung tissue was collected more than 3 cm away from the tumor edge. A modified ARM-PCR protocol with three rounds of nested PCR amplified TCRbeta. TCRdb re-analysed the multiplex PCR reads in MiXCR, keeping a single row per CDR3 protein. This sample has about 100,000 distinct CDR3 sequences; roughly two thirds occur once, and the top ten carry less than 20%. The specimen sequenced was distant non-tumor lung tissue. These receptors were collected from a man aged 25 to 40 with non-small cell lung cancer.

This clonotype occurred many times. This chain joins TRBV12-3 or TRBV12-4 and TRBJ2-3, with 7 bases lining up with TRBD2. V dropped 3 bases and J dropped 5; count of bases not matched to a gene: 2. This CDR3 has 13 amino acids. The CDR3 region is CASSFREGDTQYF. DNA of the CDR3: TGTGCCAGCAGTTTCAGGGAGGGAGATACGCAGTATTTT.

Only a few counts were recorded for this clonotype. The chain recombines TRBV5-1 with TRBJ2-1, with D perhaps TRBD1 (6 bases). The length of the CDR3 is 14 residues. Per the germline V gene, CDR1 is SGHRS and CDR2 is YFSETQ. Trimming took off 0 bases at V and 8 bases at J, with 12 bases between the two ends. The CDR3 region has the DNA TGCGCCAGCAGCTTGGGACAGGTCTGCCATGAGCAGTTCTTC. Protein: CASSLGQVCHEQFF.

Of note for this clonotype: An end of the junction differs from the germline gene, which may be a read error. V and J are TRBV11-2 and TRBJ2-1, with no clear D. The CDR3 runs to 12 residues. Germline CDR1 reads SGHAT; CDR2 reads FQNNGV. CDR3: CSSSSYRNEQFF. CDR3 sequence (DNA): TGTTCCAGCAGCTCCTACCGGAATGAGCAGTTCTTC.

The table lists this clonotype with many counts. The chain uses TRBV20-1 and TRBJ2-1; D gene uncertain. The CDR3 loop spans 14 amino acids. The germline V and J ends were trimmed by 3 bases and 5 bases, with 14 bases remaining between them. Germline-derived CDR1 and CDR2 are DFQATT and SNEGSKA (reference sequence). The CDR3 sequence: CSASARLGHNEQFF. The DNA for the CDR3 is TGCAGTGCTAGTGCGCGCCTCGGCCACAATGAGCAGTTCTTC.

In this sample, this clonotype turned up many times. A read error is likely, as this CDR3 ends without the conserved phenylalanine or tryptophan. The chain uses TRBV20-1 and TRBJ2-7; TRBD1 might be the D (5 bases). The germline CDR1 and CDR2 sequences are DFQATT and SNEGSKA (reference sequence). The CDR3 runs 9 residues. This CDR3 is CSEKGEQYL. CDR3 DNA sequence: TGCAGCGAAAAAGGGGAACAGTACCTC.

The V gene is TRBV20-1, the J gene TRBJ2-7; 8 nucleotides line up with TRBD2. The CDR3 has 16 amino acids. CDR1 DFQATT and CDR2 SNEGSKA come from the germline V gene (reference sequence). Trimming removed 1 base from V and 10 bases from J; junction bases left unmatched: 18. For the CDR3, the DNA is TGCAGTGCTAGAGGGTTAGGAGCGGGAGAATCGGGCGAACAGTACTTC. Translating it yields CSARGLGAGESGEQYF.

This clonotype appeared a few times. The chain links TRBV19 to TRBJ2-5; 9 bases match TRBD2. Germline V gene sequence: CDR1 LNHDA, CDR2 SQIVND (reference sequence). This CDR3 comprises 15 residues. V shed 3 bases and J 1 base; nucleotides not matched to a gene: 3. DNA of the CDR3: TGTGCCAGTAGTATCGGTAGCGGGGGCCAAGAGACCCAGTACTTC. It translates to CASSIGSGGQETQYF. The full variable domain, completed using reference TRBV19 and TRBJ2-5, is DGGITQSPKYLFRKEGQNVTLSCEQNLNHDAMYWYRQDPGQGLRLIYYSQIVNDFQKGDIAEGYSVSREKKESFPLTVTSAQKNPTAFYLCASSIGSGGQETQYFGPGTRLLVL.

A word on this clonotype: A junction end diverges from the germline sequence, so it may reflect a read error. The CDR3, as DNA: TGCAGTGCAAAGGGGGTAGGGGCTTTTAATGAAAGACTGTTTTTT. Translation gives CSAKGVGAFNERLFF. The J gene is TRBJ1-4, the V gene TRBV20-1; D is possibly TRBD1 (6 bases). The germline V gene has CDR1 DFQATT and CDR2 SNEGSKA (reference sequence). The CDR3 has 15 residues.

This clonotype was seen at least ten times. The chain carries TRBV13 and TRBJ2-3, with TRBD1 as a possible D gene (5 bases). The germline V and J ends were trimmed by 4 bases and 6 bases, with 8 bases remaining between them. This CDR3 contains 12 residues. Per the germline V gene, CDR1 is PRHDT and CDR2 is FYEKMQ (reference sequence). CDR3 bases: TGTGCCAGCAGCTCCCACAGGGATACGCAGTATTTT. The encoded protein is CASSSHRDTQYF.

In this sample, this clonotype turned up once. Sequence at one end of the junction differs from germline and may be a read error. This chain joins TRBV11-2 and TRBJ1-6; D call uncertain. The CDR3 length is 14 residues. The V gene's germline CDR1 is SGHAT and CDR2 FQNNGV. The CDR3 nucleotides read TGTGCCAGCAGCCCCCGACAATGGGATTCACCCATCCACTTT. Amino acid sequence: CASSPRQWDSPIHF.

Concerning this clonotype: The CDR3 carries no conserved terminal phenylalanine or tryptophan, so it likely arises from a read error. J is TRBJ2-3 and V is TRBV5-5; tentative D call: TRBD1 (6 bases). Trimming stripped 4 bases from V and 3 bases from J, with 12 bases between. This CDR3 has 14 amino acids. CDR1 and CDR2 (germline): SGHKS, YYEKEE (reference sequence). In DNA form, the CDR3 reads TGTGCCAGCAGCACGGTACAGGGTACAGATACGCAGTATTAT. Its protein product is CASSTVQGTDTQYY.

A remark on this clonotype: A much larger clone lies a single base off, so this may be a read error. V gene TRBV5-5 combines with J gene TRBJ1-1; maybe TRBD1 (5 bases). With 3 bases removed from V and 7 bases from J, the gap between germline ends came to 13 bases. The CDR3 runs 13 residues. The germline V gene encodes CDR1 SGHKS and CDR2 YYEKEE (reference sequence). CDR3 DNA: TGTGCCAGCAGCTCGGGGGGGGTAGTTGAAGCTTTCTTT. This codes for CASSSGGVVEAFF. Full variable domain (outside the CDR3, taken from reference TRBV5-5 and TRBJ1-1): DAGVTQSPTHLIKTRGQQVTLRCSPISGHKSVSWYQQVLGQGPQFIFQYYEKEERGRGNFPDRFSARQFPNYSSELNVNALLLGDSALYLCASSSGGVVEAFFGQGTRLTVV.

This clonotype turned up a few times. A much larger clonotype is one base distant, so this may be a read error. The V and J genes are TRBV6-2 or TRBV6-3 and TRBJ2-7, with a possible D match to TRBD2 (6 bases). The CDR3 is made up of 14 amino acids. Deletions cut 8 bases from V and 6 bases from J, with 20 bases between. Germline loops: CDR1 MNHEY, CDR2 SVGEGT. The CDR3 DNA reads as TGTGCCAGCCGAATGGGGGGTCGCACGGGCGAGCAGTACTTC. Protein product: CASRMGGRTGEQYF.

This clonotype was detected only a few times. Possible read error: a much larger clone is one base away. This chain uses TRBV6-5 with TRBJ2-3, with D perhaps TRBD2 (5 bases). The V gene's germline CDR1 is MNHEY and CDR2 SVGAGI. Deletions cut 8 bases from V and 4 bases from J, with 16 bases between. The CDR3 is 14 amino acids. The DNA of the CDR3 is TGTGCCAGCGGACCCCTTGGGGAGTCAGATACGCAGTATTTT. Translation gives CASGPLGESDTQYF.

This chain uses TRBV4-1 with TRBJ2-1, with 8 bases aligning to TRBD1. V lost 0 bases and J lost 4; bases outside the gene matches: 2. Germline loops: CDR1 MGHRA, CDR2 YSYEKL. This CDR3 contains 15 residues. CDR3 in amino acids: CASSQEDREYNEQFF. CDR3 sequence (DNA): TGCGCCAGCAGCCAAGAGGACAGGGAATACAATGAGCAGTTCTTC.

This clonotype has only one observation. A junction end diverges from the germline sequence, so it may reflect a read error. This chain links TRBV12-3 or TRBV12-4 with TRBJ2-6; maybe TRBD1 (5 bases). The CDR3 has 14 residues. The CDR3 reads CTSSLDSGANVLTF. CDR3 sequence (DNA): TGTACCAGCAGTTTAGACTCTGGGGCTAACGTCCTGACTTTC.

This clonotype is a singleton in its sample. Its ends do not fully match the called genes, so a read error is possible. The chain couples TRBV6-2 or TRBV6-3 to TRBJ1-6; no clear D gene. Germline-derived CDR1 and CDR2 are MNHEY and SVGEGT. This CDR3 spans 13 amino acids. In nucleotides, the CDR3 is TGTGCCAACAGTCTAACGTACCGCTCACCCCTCCACTTT. It is translated as CANSLTYRSPLHF.

This chain links TRBV29-1 with TRBJ1-1, with D unclear. The CDR3 is 13 amino acids. V was trimmed by 7 bases and J by 7 bases, leaving 19 bases between them. Germline V gene sequence: CDR1 SQVTM, CDR2 ANQGSEA. The CDR3 region is CSGLSVDSIEAFF. The CDR3, as DNA: TGCAGCGGATTAAGTGTTGATAGCATTGAAGCTTTCTTT.

As regards this clonotype: A read error may produce the germline difference seen at one junction end. The rearrangement links TRBV20-1 to TRBJ1-5, with D unclear. Germline-derived CDR1 and CDR2 are DFQATT and SNEGSKA (reference sequence). The CDR3 loop spans 14 amino acids. This chain's CDR3 is CSTRAGRSSQPQHF. In DNA, the CDR3 is TGCAGTACTAGAGCGGGCAGGAGCAGTCAGCCCCAGCATTTT.

The genes are TRBV20-1 and TRBJ2-1; TRBD2 agrees at 10 bases. From germline, CDR1 is DFQATT and CDR2 SNEGSKA (reference sequence). The CDR3 sequence is 17 residues long. Trimming took 4 bases from V and 6 from J; bases not matched to a gene: 15. CDR3 protein: CSANPRAPGLASNEQFF. The CDR3 bases are TGCAGTGCTAACCCTCGTGCCCCGGGACTAGCGAGCAATGAGCAGTTCTTC.

The chain combines TRBV11-3 with TRBJ2-7; maybe TRBD1 (5 bases). In germline, CDR1 is SGHNT, CDR2 YENEEA. The CDR3 sequence is 12 residues long. Trimming pared 7 bases from V and 4 bases from J, leaving 11 bases between. The CDR3 sequence: CASTITGYEQYF. The CDR3 DNA reads as TGTGCCAGCACCATAACAGGTTACGAGCAGTACTTC.

About this clonotype: A read error may account for a junction end that differs from germline. The chain has TRBV4-3 and TRBJ1-4; a weak D match, TRBD1 (6 bases). This CDR3 has 14 residues. Germline-derived CDR1 and CDR2 are LGHNA and YSLEER. For the CDR3, the DNA is TGCGCCAGCAACCAAGAGGAGGGGGATGAAAAACTGTTTTTT. The encoded protein is CASNQEEGDEKLFF.